The next 26 T cell receptor beta chains were all read from a single sample in a study of molecular identifiers for immune sequencing clone quantification. TCRdb analysed the PCR reads with MiXCR anew, one entry per CDR3 protein. This table holds over 600,000 distinct CDR3 sequences, 15% to 20% found once. Sequencing was performed on naive CD8+ T cells from blood, with Jurkat cell RNA spiked in. The subset here: FACS-sorted CD8+CD4-CCR7+CD45RA+ naive T cells. The receptor source for this set is a human donor in good health. Some libraries in this study had Jurkat cell RNA spiked in.

A few counts support this clonotype. The V call is TRBV27, the J call TRBJ2-7, with D maybe TRBD2 (6 bases). The V end was cut by 3 bases, the J end by 4 bases, with 13 bases between. CDR1 and CDR2 (germline): MNHEY, SMNVEV (reference sequence). The CDR3 extends over 14 amino acids. The CDR3 sequence is CASSFTGVAYEQYF. The CDR3 DNA reads as TGTGCCAGCAGTTTTACGGGAGTAGCTTACGAGCAGTACTTC.

In regard to this clonotype: This may arise from a read error, as a much more abundant clone is one base away. V gene TRBV20-1 combines with J gene TRBJ2-2, with 9 nucleotides matching TRBD1. The CDR3 covers 14 residues. The germline gives CDR1 DFQATT, CDR2 SNEGSKA (reference sequence). The CDR3 coding sequence is TGCAGTGCTAGAGATGGGACAGGGTCCGGGGAGCTGCTTTTT. This codes for CSARDGTGSGELLF.

This clonotype showed up many times. The rearrangement joins TRBV7-6 to TRBJ2-1; maybe TRBD1 (5 bases). The CDR3 has 15 residues. Trimming shortened V by 4 bases and J by 6 bases, and 16 bases separated the two germline ends. Germline V gives CDR1 SGHVS, CDR2 FNYEAQ. The CDR3 loop is CASSSEAQGLNEQFF. DNA for the CDR3: TGTGCCAGCAGCTCAGAGGCCCAGGGTCTCAATGAGCAGTTCTTC.

This clonotype was found many times. The V and J genes are TRBV11-2 and TRBJ2-1; D possibly uses TRBD1 or TRBD2 (5 bases each). Looked up from germline, CDR1 is SGHAT and CDR2 is FQNNGV. The CDR3 loop spans 17 amino acids. V dropped 0 bases and J dropped 2 bases, with 14 bases sitting between them. The CDR3 DNA reads as TGTGCCAGCAGCTTAGATCTTGGTGGGGGACCCTACAATGAGCAGTTCTTC. Its protein product is CASSLDLGGGPYNEQFF. The full variable domain, its missing parts supplied by reference TRBV11-2 and TRBJ2-1, is EAGVAQSPRYKIIEKRQSVAFWCNPISGHATLYWYQQILGQGPKLLIQFQNNGVVDDSQLPKDRFSAERLKGVDSTLKIQPAKLEDSAVYLCASSLDLGGGPYNEQFFGPGTRLTVL.

This clonotype has only a few counts. The genes are TRBV27 and TRBJ2-1, with D tentatively TRBD1 or TRBD2 (5 bases each). CDR3 length: 12 residues. CDR1 MNHEY and CDR2 SMNVEV come from the germline V gene (reference sequence). Trimming left V 4 bases short and J 10 bases short, with 11 bases between. In DNA, the CDR3 is TGTGCCAGCAGTTGGGGACCCCGGGAGCAGTTCTTC. This encodes CASSWGPREQFF.

This clonotype has at least ten counts. This rearrangement joins TRBV3-1 to TRBJ2-5; maybe TRBD2 (6 bases). This CDR3 spans 17 amino acids. V was clipped by 2 bases and J by 2 bases, with 18 bases between them. Per the germline V gene, CDR1 is LGHDT and CDR2 is YNNKEL (reference sequence). CDR3 bases: TGTGCCAGCAGCCAACCCCAGGGTTGGCGGGGACAAGAGACCCAGTACTTC. Translation gives CASSQPQGWRGQETQYF.

This clonotype was counted many times. The chain recombines TRBV6-2 or TRBV6-3 with TRBJ1-5, with D unresolved. The germline V gene has CDR1 MNHEY and CDR2 SVGEGT. V was trimmed by 2 bases and J by 2 bases, leaving 10 bases between them. CDR3 length equals 15 residues. This chain's CDR3 is CASSYAGLRNQPQHF. As DNA, the CDR3 is TGTGCCAGCAGTTACGCGGGATTGCGCAATCAGCCCCAGCATTTT.

Only one count was recorded for this clonotype. V and J are TRBV7-6 and TRBJ2-2; 8 nucleotides line up with TRBD2. Germline CDR1 and CDR2: SGHVS and FNYEAQ. The V gene end was trimmed by 4 bases and the J gene end by 3 bases; junction bases not matched to a gene: 4. The CDR3 spans 15 residues. CDR3 amino acids: CASSSPGLDTGELFF. DNA for the CDR3: TGTGCCAGCAGCTCCCCGGGACTAGACACCGGGGAGCTGTTTTTT.

This clonotype has a count of ten or more. This sequence joins TRBV6-5 and TRBJ2-5; 8 positions match TRBD2. The CDR3 is 14 residues long. Germline trimming cut 6 bases from V and 1 base from J; bases unmatched to any gene: 4. In germline, CDR1 is MNHEY, CDR2 SVGAGI. CDR3 residues: CASRSTSGQETQYF. The CDR3, as DNA: TGTGCCAGCAGATCAACTAGCGGCCAAGAGACCCAGTACTTC.

The table lists this clonotype with a few counts. This sequence joins TRBV9 and TRBJ1-2; D remains unclear. The CDR3 runs 13 residues. Germline CDR1 is SGDLS and CDR2 is YYNGEE. V gave up 8 bases and J gave up 3 bases, with 14 bases separating them. The CDR3 spells CASSRAFDYGYTF. The DNA of the CDR3 is TGTGCCAGTAGTCGGGCCTTTGACTATGGCTACACCTTC. The full variable domain, completed using reference TRBV9 and TRBJ1-2, is DSGVTQTPKHLITATGQRVTLRCSPRSGDLSVYWYQQSLDQGLQFLIQYYNGEERAKGNILERFSAQQFPDLHSELNLSSLELGDSALYFCASSRAFDYGYTFGSGTRLTVV.

This clonotype came up many times. V gene TRBV2 combines with J gene TRBJ2-3; 14 bases line up with TRBD2. Germline V gene sequence: CDR1 SNHLY, CDR2 FYNNEI. Trimming at V came to 6 bases and at J to 1 base, leaving 18 bases not matched to a gene. CDR3 length: 21 residues. The CDR3 is CASSDPSSTSGRDVGTDTQYF. The CDR3 nucleotides read TGTGCCAGCAGCGACCCCTCGTCGACTAGCGGGAGGGACGTCGGCACAGATACGCAGTATTTT.

This clonotype appeared a single time. A read error is possible here, since a much larger clone lies one base away. The chain recombines TRBV7-6 with TRBJ2-7, with a weak D call TRBD2 (6 bases). Germline CDR1 and CDR2: SGHVS and FNYEAQ. This CDR3 is 13 amino acids long. CDR3 amino acids: CAGSQAEGYEQYF. The CDR3 bases are TGTGCCGGCAGCCAGGCGGAGGGCTACGAGCAGTACTTC.

This clonotype was recorded many times. The chain links TRBV4-3 to TRBJ1-4; a possible D gene is TRBD1 (6 bases). V was trimmed by 4 bases and J by 8 bases, leaving 20 bases between them. CDR3 length: 16 residues. Looked up from germline, CDR1 is LGHNA and CDR2 is YSLEER. CDR3 sequence: CASSRGAGVKAEKLFF. CDR3 DNA sequence: TGCGCCAGCAGCCGGGGGGCAGGGGTTAAGGCGGAAAAACTGTTTTTT.

This clonotype has ten or more counts. This chain uses TRBV12-3 or TRBV12-4 with TRBJ1-1; 7 bases are shared with TRBD1. V dropped 6 bases and J dropped 3; count of bases not matched to a gene: 7. The CDR3 loop spans 14 amino acids. CDR3 bases: TGTGCCAGCAGCGACAGGGAAAACGACACTGAAGCTTTCTTT. Its protein product is CASSDRENDTEAFF.

The chain carries TRBV14 and TRBJ2-3; 8 bases line up with TRBD1. CDR1 and CDR2 (germline): SGHDN, FVKESK. V trimming: 4 bases; J trimming: 5 bases; junction bases outside the gene matches: 5. The CDR3 spans 14 residues. The CDR3 here is CASSPWTGRDTQYF. The CDR3 DNA reads TGTGCCAGCAGCCCTTGGACAGGGAGAGATACGCAGTATTTT.

This clonotype was picked up one time. Given a much more abundant clone one base away, this may be a read error. This CDR3 is missing its conserved last phenylalanine or tryptophan, likely due to a read error. V gene TRBV6-1 combines with J gene TRBJ2-7; the match to TRBD1 covers 7 bases. V was clipped by 8 bases and J by 3 bases; unmatched bases: 13. The CDR3 contains 15 residues. Germline V gene sequence: CDR1 MNHNS, CDR2 SASEGT. The CDR3 sequence: CASSGQRYSSYEQYS. CDR3 coding DNA: TGTGCCAGCTCGGGACAGCGGTATAGTAGCTACGAGCAGTACTCC.

This clonotype was picked up many times. The rearrangement uses TRBV20-1 and TRBJ1-2, with D perhaps matching TRBD1 (5 bases). Per germline, CDR1 DFQATT and CDR2 SNEGSKA (reference sequence). The V and J ends lost 2 bases and 4 bases respectively, with 8 bases between them. The CDR3 totals 12 residues. This chain's CDR3 is CSARQGFYGYTF. The DNA for the CDR3 is TGCAGTGCTAGACAGGGCTTCTATGGCTACACCTTC.

This clonotype was counted ten times or more. J is TRBJ1-1 and V is TRBV6-1; 7 bases fit TRBD1. The V gene end was trimmed by 1 base and the J gene end by 8 bases; junction bases not matched to a gene: 13. Germline loops: CDR1 MNHNS, CDR2 SASEGT. This CDR3 comprises 16 residues. In DNA, the CDR3 is TGTGCCAGCAGTGAAGTGCCCCGTTCAGGGGGTCTCGAAGCTTTCTTT. Residues: CASSEVPRSGGLEAFF.

This clonotype was found many times. This sequence joins TRBV6-6 and TRBJ1-3; D unclear. This CDR3 has 15 amino acids. V lost 3 bases and J lost 1, with 10 bases in between. CDR1 is MNHNY, CDR2 SVGAGI, per germline (reference sequence). The CDR3 DNA is TGTGCCAGCAGTTATATCGGCCGGTCTGGAAACACCATATATTTT. Translated: CASSYIGRSGNTIYF.

This clonotype was detected ten times or more. The CDR3 DNA sequence: TGTGCCAGCAGCTTAGATGTCTCACCCCTCCACTTT. Protein product: CASSLDVSPLHF. The chain uses TRBV7-2 and TRBJ1-6; D unresolved. V shed 1 base and J shed 10 bases, with 5 bases lying between them. The CDR3 consists of 12 residues. Germline lookup yields CDR1 SGHTA and CDR2 FQGNSA. Full variable domain (missing parts from reference TRBV7-2 and TRBJ1-6): GAGVSQSPSNKVTEKGKDVELRCDPISGHTALYWYRQSLGQGLEFLIYFQGNSAPDKSGLPSDRFSAERTGGSVSTLTIQRTQQEDSAVYLCASSLDVSPLHFGNGTRLTVT.

The table lists this clonotype with many counts. CDR3 sequence: CASSQVTGGADTQYF. In nucleotides, the CDR3 is TGCGCCAGCAGCCAAGTAACGGGAGGGGCAGATACGCAGTATTTT. The chain joins TRBV4-1 to TRBJ2-3; 8 bases map to TRBD2. Per germline, CDR1 MGHRA and CDR2 YSYEKL. The V segment lost 1 base and the J segment 4 bases; nucleotides outside the gene matches: 4. The CDR3 is 15 residues long.

There are many counts of this clonotype. V and J are TRBV6-5 and TRBJ2-2; possibly TRBD1 for D (6 bases). Looked up from germline, CDR1 is MNHEY and CDR2 is SVGAGI. With 0 bases removed from V and 5 bases from J, the gap between germline ends came to 13 bases. The CDR3 is 16 amino acids. This CDR3 is CASSYSGSQGTGELFF. DNA of the CDR3: TGTGCCAGCAGTTACTCGGGAAGCCAGGGGACCGGGGAGCTGTTTTTT.

This clonotype has just one count. This sequence may be a read error, since a much larger clone differs from it by one base. The rearrangement uses TRBV7-2 and TRBJ2-1; D gene ambiguous. The CDR3 loop spans 17 amino acids. CDR1 SGHTA and CDR2 FQGNSA come from the germline V gene. CDR3 residues: CASGLGSEARSYNEQFF. DNA of the CDR3: TGTGCCAGCGGCTTAGGGTCAGAGGCCCGATCCTACAATGAGCAGTTCTTC.

In this sample, this clonotype turned up many times. The genes are TRBV7-9 and TRBJ2-4, with 11 nucleotides matching TRBD1. V gave up 1 base and J gave up 6 bases; unmatched junction bases: 5. The CDR3 sequence is 16 residues long. Per the germline V gene, CDR1 is SEHNR and CDR2 is FQNEAQ (reference sequence). The CDR3 coding sequence is TGTGCCAGCAGCTTAGGGACAGGGGGCGCGGCAAACATTCAGTACTTC. This sequence encodes CASSLGTGGAANIQYF. Together with reference TRBV7-9 and TRBJ2-4, the CDR3 gives the full variable domain: DTGVSQNPRHKITKRGQNVTFRCDPISEHNRLYWYRQTLGQGPEFLTYFQNEAQLEKSRLLSDRFSAERPKGSFSTLEIQRTEQGDSAMYLCASSLGTGGAANIQYFGAGTRLSVL.

V is TRBV30 and J is TRBJ1-1; tentatively, D is TRBD1 (6 bases). Between the trimmed V and J ends, which lost 7 bases and 0 bases, there was a span of 12 bases. The CDR3 is made up of 13 amino acids. From germline, CDR1 is GTSNPN and CDR2 SVGIG (reference sequence). CDR3 bases: TGTGCCTTGGATGACAGGCTGAACACTGAAGCTTTCTTT. Protein product: CALDDRLNTEAFF.

In its sample, this clonotype was seen many times. The V and J genes are TRBV20-1 and TRBJ2-7; TRBD1 might be the D (6 bases). This CDR3 spans 15 amino acids. Deletions cut 0 bases from V and 2 bases from J, with 14 bases between. Germline loops: CDR1 DFQATT, CDR2 SNEGSKA (reference sequence). The DNA of the CDR3 is TGCAGTGCTAGAGATCTGCGGACAGAGACCTACGAGCAGTACTTC. The encoded protein is CSARDLRTETYEQYF.